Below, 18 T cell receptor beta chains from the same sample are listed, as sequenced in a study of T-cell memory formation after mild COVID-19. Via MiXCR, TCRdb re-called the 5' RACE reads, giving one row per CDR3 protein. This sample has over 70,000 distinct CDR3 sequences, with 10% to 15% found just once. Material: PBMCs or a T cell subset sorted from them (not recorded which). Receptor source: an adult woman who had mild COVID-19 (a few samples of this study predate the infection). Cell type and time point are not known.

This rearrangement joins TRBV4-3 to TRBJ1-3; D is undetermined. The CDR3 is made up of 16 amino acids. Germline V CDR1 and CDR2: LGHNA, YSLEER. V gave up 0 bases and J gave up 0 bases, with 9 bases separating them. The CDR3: CASSQEDTFSGNTIYF. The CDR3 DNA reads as TGCGCCAGCAGCCAAGAAGATACCTTCTCTGGAAACACCATATATTTT.

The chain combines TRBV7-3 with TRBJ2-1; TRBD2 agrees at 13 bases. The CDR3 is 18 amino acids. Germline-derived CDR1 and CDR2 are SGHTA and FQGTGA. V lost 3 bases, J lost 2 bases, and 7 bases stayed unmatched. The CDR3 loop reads CASSFPSGLAGAYNEQFF. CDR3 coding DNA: TGTGCCAGCAGCTTTCCCTCTGGACTAGCGGGAGCCTACAATGAGCAGTTCTTC.

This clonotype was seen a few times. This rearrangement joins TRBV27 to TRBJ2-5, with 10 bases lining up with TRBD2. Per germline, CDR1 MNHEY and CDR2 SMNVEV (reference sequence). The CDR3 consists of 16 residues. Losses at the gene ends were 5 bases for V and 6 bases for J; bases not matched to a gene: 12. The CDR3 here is CASSGSVSGGFKTQYF. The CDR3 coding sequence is TGTGCCAGCAGTGGTTCGGTTAGCGGGGGGTTTAAGACCCAGTACTTC.

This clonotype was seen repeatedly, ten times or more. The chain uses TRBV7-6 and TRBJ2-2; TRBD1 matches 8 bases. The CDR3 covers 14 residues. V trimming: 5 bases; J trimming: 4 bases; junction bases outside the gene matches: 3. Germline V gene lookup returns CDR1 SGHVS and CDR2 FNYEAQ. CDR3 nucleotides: TGTGCCAGCAGCCTCGGGACAGGCACCGGGGAGCTGTTTTTT. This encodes CASSLGTGTGELFF.

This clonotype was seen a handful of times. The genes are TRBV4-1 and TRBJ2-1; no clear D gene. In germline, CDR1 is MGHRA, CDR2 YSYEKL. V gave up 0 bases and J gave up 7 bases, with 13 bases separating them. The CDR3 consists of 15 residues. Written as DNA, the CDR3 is TGCGCCAGCAGCCAAGACCTGACAACGACGAATGAGCAGTTCTTC. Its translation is CASSQDLTTTNEQFF.

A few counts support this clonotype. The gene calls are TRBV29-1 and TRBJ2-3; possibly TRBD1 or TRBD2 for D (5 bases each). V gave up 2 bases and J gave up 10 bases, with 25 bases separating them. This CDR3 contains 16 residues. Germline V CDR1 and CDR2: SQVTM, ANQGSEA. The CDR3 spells CSVELDGTPTVFAQYF. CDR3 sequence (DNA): TGCAGCGTTGAATTAGATGGGACCCCCACAGTTTTTGCGCAGTATTTT.

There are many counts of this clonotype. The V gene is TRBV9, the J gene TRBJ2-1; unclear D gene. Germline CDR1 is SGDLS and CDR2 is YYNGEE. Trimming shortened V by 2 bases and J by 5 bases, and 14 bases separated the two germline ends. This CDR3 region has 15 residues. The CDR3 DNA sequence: TGTGCCAGCAGCGTCGGAGACTCCTCAGACAATGAGCAGTTCTTC. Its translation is CASSVGDSSDNEQFF.

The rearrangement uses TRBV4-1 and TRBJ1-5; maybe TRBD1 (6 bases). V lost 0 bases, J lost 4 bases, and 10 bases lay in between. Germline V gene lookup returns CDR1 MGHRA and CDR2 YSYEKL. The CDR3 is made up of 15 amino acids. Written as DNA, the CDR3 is TGCGCCAGCAGCCAAGAGTTACAGGGAAATCAGCCCCAGCATTTT. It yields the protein CASSQELQGNQPQHF.

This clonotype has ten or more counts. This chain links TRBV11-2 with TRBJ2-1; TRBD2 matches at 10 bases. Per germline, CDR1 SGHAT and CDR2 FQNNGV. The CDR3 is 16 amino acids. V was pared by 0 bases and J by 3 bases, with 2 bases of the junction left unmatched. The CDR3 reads CASSLDWTSGYNEQFF. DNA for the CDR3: TGTGCCAGCAGCTTAGATTGGACTAGCGGCTACAATGAGCAGTTCTTC.

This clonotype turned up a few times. The CDR3 DNA reads TGCAGCGTTGAAGATCGTGCGGCGGGGATAGGCAATGAGCAGTTCTTC. This gives the protein CSVEDRAAGIGNEQFF. V and J are TRBV29-1 and TRBJ2-1, with D maybe TRBD2 (6 bases). This CDR3 is 16 amino acids long. Trimming pared 0 bases from V and 6 bases from J, leaving 18 bases between. The germline V gene encodes CDR1 SQVTM and CDR2 ANQGSEA.

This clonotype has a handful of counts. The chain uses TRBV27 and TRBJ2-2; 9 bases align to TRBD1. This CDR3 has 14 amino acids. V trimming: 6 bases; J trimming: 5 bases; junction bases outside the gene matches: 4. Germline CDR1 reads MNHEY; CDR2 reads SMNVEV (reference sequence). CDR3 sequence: CASRIQGATGELFF. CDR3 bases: TGTGCCAGCAGGATACAGGGGGCGACCGGGGAGCTGTTTTTT.

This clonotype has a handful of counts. Here the CDR3 DNA reads TGTGCCAGCAGAGAACAGGGATCCGGAAACACCATATATTTT. Amino acid sequence: CASREQGSGNTIYF. The chain couples TRBV6-5 to TRBJ1-3, with a possible D match to TRBD1 (6 bases). CDR3 length: 14 residues. The V gene lost 6 bases and the J gene lost 4 bases, with 13 bases spanning the gap. Germline V lookup: CDR1 MNHEY, CDR2 SVGAGI.

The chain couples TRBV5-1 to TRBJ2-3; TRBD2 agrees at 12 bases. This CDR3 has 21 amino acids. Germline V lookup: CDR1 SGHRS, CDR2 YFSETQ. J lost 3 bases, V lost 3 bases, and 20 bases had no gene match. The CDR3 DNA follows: TGCGCCAGCAGCTCTACACCCTCCGGCCTAGCGGGGGGGCGGGGAACAGATACGCAGTATTTT. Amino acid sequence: CASSSTPSGLAGGRGTDTQYF.

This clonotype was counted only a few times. The CDR3 sequence: CASSVGTGLSYGYTF. CDR3 nucleotides: TGTGCCAGCAGCGTAGGTACAGGGCTTAGCTATGGCTACACCTTC. This sequence joins TRBV9 and TRBJ1-2; a possible D gene is TRBD1 (6 bases). This CDR3 is 15 amino acids long. Germline V gene data show CDR1 as SGDLS and CDR2 as YYNGEE. With 0 bases removed from V and 4 bases from J, the gap between germline ends came to 13 bases.

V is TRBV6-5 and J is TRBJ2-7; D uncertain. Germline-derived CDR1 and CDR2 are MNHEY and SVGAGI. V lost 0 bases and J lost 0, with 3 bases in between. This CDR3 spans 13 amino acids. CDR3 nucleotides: TGTGCCAGCAGTTACTCGAGCTCCTACGAGCAGTACTTC. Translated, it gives CASSYSSSYEQYF.

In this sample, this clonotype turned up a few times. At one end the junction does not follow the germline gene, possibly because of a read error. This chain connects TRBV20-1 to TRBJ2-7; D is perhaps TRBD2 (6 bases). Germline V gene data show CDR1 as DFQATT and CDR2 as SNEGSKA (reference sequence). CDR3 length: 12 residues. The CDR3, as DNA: TGCAGTGCTAGAGAATCGCCGGGAGAGAAGCACTTC. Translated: CSARESPGEKHF.

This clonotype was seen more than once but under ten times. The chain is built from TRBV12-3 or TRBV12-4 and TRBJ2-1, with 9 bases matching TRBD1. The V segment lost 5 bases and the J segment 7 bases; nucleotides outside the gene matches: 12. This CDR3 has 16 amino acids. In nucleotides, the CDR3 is TGTGCCAGCAGTGGACGGGACAGGGCAAGGGGTAATGAGCAGTTCTTC. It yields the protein CASSGRDRARGNEQFF.

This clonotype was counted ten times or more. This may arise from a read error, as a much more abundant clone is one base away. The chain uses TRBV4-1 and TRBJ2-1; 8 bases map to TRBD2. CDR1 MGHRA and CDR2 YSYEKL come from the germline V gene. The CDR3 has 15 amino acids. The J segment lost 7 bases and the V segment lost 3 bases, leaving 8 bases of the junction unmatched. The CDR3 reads CASSHRAGDGNEQFF. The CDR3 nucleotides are TGCGCCAGCAGCCATAGAGCGGGAGATGGGAATGAGCAGTTCTTC.